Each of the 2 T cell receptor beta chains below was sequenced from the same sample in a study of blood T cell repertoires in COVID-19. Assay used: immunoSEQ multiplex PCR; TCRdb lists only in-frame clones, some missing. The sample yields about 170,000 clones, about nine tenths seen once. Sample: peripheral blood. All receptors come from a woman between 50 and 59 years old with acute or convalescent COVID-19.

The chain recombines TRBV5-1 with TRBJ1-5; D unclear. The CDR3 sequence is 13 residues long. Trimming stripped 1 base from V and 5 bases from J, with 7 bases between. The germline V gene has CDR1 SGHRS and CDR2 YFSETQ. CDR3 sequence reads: CASSLSNDQPQHF. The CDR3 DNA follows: TGCGCCAGCAGCTTGTCAAATGATCAGCCCCAGCATTTT.

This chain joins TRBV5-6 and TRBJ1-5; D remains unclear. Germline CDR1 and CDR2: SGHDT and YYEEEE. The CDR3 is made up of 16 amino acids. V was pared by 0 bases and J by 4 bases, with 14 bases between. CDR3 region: CASSLGGAGLNQPQHF. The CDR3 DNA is TGTGCCAGCAGCTTGGGGGGAGCGGGCCTTAATCAGCCCCAGCATTTT.